A single sample gave rise to the 16 T cell receptor beta chains below, sequenced in a study of T cells in Graves' hyperthyroidism and ophthalmopathy. TCR beta CDR3 sequences were amplified from RNA transcripts. When the TCR CDR3 underwent first-round RT-PCR, the HTBI primer set was used. Using its own MiXCR run on the multiplex PCR reads, TCRdb lists one record per CDR3 protein. The data show 690,000 or so distinct CDR3 sequences, around a sixth seen once. Material: blood. The origin of the receptors is a woman aged 50 to 60 with Graves' hyperthyroidism that later progressed to Graves' ophthalmopathy.

This clonotype has at least ten counts. This chain links TRBV3-1 with TRBJ1-5, with D possibly TRBD1 on 5 matching bases. CDR1 and CDR2 from the germline V gene are LGHDT and YNNKEL (reference sequence). Trimming removed 0 bases at V and 6 bases at J, with 12 bases between. CDR3 size: 15 residues. The CDR3 DNA sequence: TGTGCCAGCAGCCAAGATGACGGGGCGAGTCAGCCCCAGCATTTT. Encoded protein: CASSQDDGASQPQHF. Supplemented by reference TRBV3-1 and TRBJ1-5, the full variable domain reads DTAVSQTPKYLVTQMGNDKSIKCEQNLGHDTMYWYKQDSKKFLKIMFSYNNKELIINETVPNRFSPKSPDKAHLNLHINSLELGDSAVYFCASSQDDGASQPQHFGDGTRLSIL.

V and J are TRBV6-1 and TRBJ2-7; D unclear. Trimming stripped 3 bases from V and 5 bases from J, with 17 bases between. This CDR3 is built from 15 residues. Germline values: CDR1 MNHNS, CDR2 SASEGT. DNA for the CDR3: TGTGCCAGCAGTGATTGGGGTTACATTGCCGACGAGCAGTACTTC. It specifies CASSDWGYIADEQYF.

This sequence joins TRBV4-1 and TRBJ1-2; perhaps TRBD1 as D (5 bases). V lost 9 bases, J lost 1 base, and 12 bases lay in between. Germline-derived CDR1 and CDR2 are MGHRA and YSYEKL. The CDR3 runs to 13 residues. In DNA, the CDR3 is TGCGCCAGTTCATCAGGGATTAACTATGGCTACACCTTC. Protein sequence: CASSSGINYGYTF.

Worth noting for this clonotype: A much larger clone is a single base away; this may be a read error. The chain recombines TRBV30 with TRBJ1-2; D gene uncertain. Germline assignment: CDR1 GTSNPN and CDR2 SVGIG (reference sequence). CDR3 length: 13 residues. The ends were cut back, 1 base at V and 2 bases at J, with 8 bases in the middle. The CDR3 here is CAWSESQNYGYTF. CDR3 DNA: TGTGCCTGGAGTGAATCTCAAAACTATGGCTACACCTTC.

This clonotype was found many times. The CDR3: CAIRVSVSTDTQYF. The CDR3 DNA reads TGTGCCATCAGAGTGTCTGTCAGCACAGATACGCAGTATTTT. The gene calls are TRBV10-3 and TRBJ2-3; no reliable D call. The CDR3 is 14 amino acids. The germline V gene encodes CDR1 ENHRY and CDR2 SYGVKD. The germline V and J ends were trimmed by 6 bases and 0 bases, with 10 bases remaining between them.

This clonotype was recorded many times. The chain uses TRBV3-1 and TRBJ2-1; 9 bases align to TRBD2. The CDR3 sequence is 16 residues long. The trim removed 6 bases at V and 0 bases at J, leaving 6 bases unmatched. CDR1 and CDR2 from the germline V gene are LGHDT and YNNKEL (reference sequence). The CDR3 loop is CASRPSGESSYNEQFF. CDR3 nucleotides: TGTGCCAGCAGACCTAGCGGGGAAAGCTCCTACAATGAGCAGTTCTTC.

The rearrangement links TRBV10-3 to TRBJ1-3; D is undetermined. V lost 3 bases and J 4 bases, leaving 10 bases between the germline ends. This CDR3 has 14 residues. CDR1 and CDR2 (germline): ENHRY, SYGVKD. DNA of the CDR3: TGTGCCATCAGTGAAAGCAGTCTAGGAAACACCATATATTTT. It yields the protein CAISESSLGNTIYF.

This clonotype has just a few counts. A much larger clonotype is one base distant, so this may be a read error. This chain uses TRBV30 with TRBJ2-7, with 7 bases fitting TRBD1. This CDR3 has 13 amino acids. Trimming took 5 bases from V and 0 from J; bases not matched to a gene: 4. CDR1 and CDR2 from the germline V gene are GTSNPN and SVGIG (reference sequence). CDR3 nucleotide sequence: TGTGCCTGGCGTGGGGACAGCTCCTACGAGCAGTACTTC. Translating it yields CAWRGDSSYEQYF. The full variable domain, rest sourced from reference TRBV30 and TRBJ2-7, is SQTIHQWPATLVQPVGSPLSLECTVEGTSNPNLYWYRQAAGRGLQLLFYSVGIGQISSEVPQNLSASRPQDRQFILSSKKLLLSDSGFYLCAWRGDSSYEQYFGPGTRLTVT.

V gene TRBV30 combines with J gene TRBJ1-2; D is ambiguous. Trimming pared 3 bases from V and 6 bases from J, leaving 11 bases between. This CDR3 has 12 amino acids. CDR1 GTSNPN and CDR2 SVGIG come from the germline V gene (reference sequence). The CDR3 region is CAWRSGRNGYTF. The CDR3 nucleotides read TGTGCCTGGAGGTCCGGGAGGAATGGCTACACCTTC.

The table lists this clonotype with many counts. The chain has TRBV20-1 and TRBJ1-5, with D perhaps TRBD1 (5 bases). Germline loops: CDR1 DFQATT, CDR2 SNEGSKA (reference sequence). V lost 3 bases and J lost 7, with 10 bases in between. There are 12 residues in the CDR3. The CDR3 region is CSARAGRQPQHF. The CDR3 region has the DNA TGCAGTGCTAGGGCAGGGAGGCAGCCCCAGCATTTT.

This clonotype has only a few counts. V usage is TRBV4-1 and J usage is TRBJ1-5; the match to TRBD1 covers 8 bases. Germline V gene data show CDR1 as MGHRA and CDR2 as YSYEKL. V trimming: 4 bases; J trimming: 5 bases; junction bases outside the gene matches: 7. The CDR3 covers 15 residues. CDR3 amino acids: CASSPRDRSHQPQHF. CDR3 nucleotide sequence: TGCGCCAGCAGCCCCCGGGACAGGTCACATCAGCCCCAGCATTTT.

This clonotype has just a few counts. The gene calls are TRBV7-2 and TRBJ2-3, with D tentatively TRBD1 or TRBD2 (5 bases each). The ends were cut back, 2 bases at V and 7 bases at J, with 13 bases in the middle. This CDR3 has 14 amino acids. Germline V gene lookup returns CDR1 SGHTA and CDR2 FQGNSA. In DNA form, the CDR3 reads TGTGCCAGCAGCTTATACAGTGAGGGGAATACGCAGTATTTT. Its protein is CASSLYSEGNTQYF.

In its sample, this clonotype was seen a few times. V and J are TRBV9 and TRBJ1-2; D gene unclear. Trimming cost V 2 bases and J 4 bases, with 15 bases left between them. This CDR3 contains 15 residues. The germline gives CDR1 SGDLS, CDR2 YYNGEE. CDR3 DNA: TGTGCCAGCAGCGTGAGCGGCAGTTCGAGCTATGGCTACACCTTC. It is translated as CASSVSGSSSYGYTF.

J is TRBJ1-1 and V is TRBV10-3, with TRBD1 matching 7 bases. V dropped 3 bases and J dropped 1; count of bases not matched to a gene: 5. The CDR3 consists of 15 residues. Germline V gives CDR1 ENHRY, CDR2 SYGVKD. Here the CDR3 DNA reads TGTGCCATCAGTGAAACAGGGGAGGGGAACACTGAAGCTTTCTTT. As protein: CAISETGEGNTEAFF.

The chain couples TRBV29-1 to TRBJ2-3; 7 nucleotides agree with TRBD2. This CDR3 spans 12 amino acids. CDR1 and CDR2 from the germline V gene are SQVTM and ANQGSEA. V shed 4 bases and J 6 bases; nucleotides not matched to a gene: 4. The CDR3, as DNA: TGCAGCGTTGCGGGGGGAGGGGATACGCAGTATTTT. It codes for CSVAGGGDTQYF.

The sample holds a few counts of this clonotype. The chain couples TRBV4-1 to TRBJ1-1, with D possibly being TRBD1 (5 bases). This CDR3 spans 15 amino acids. Germline V CDR1 and CDR2: MGHRA, YSYEKL. Between the trimmed V and J ends, which lost 0 bases and 7 bases, there was a span of 15 bases. The CDR3 region is CASSQEHGRAVEAFF. The CDR3 region has the DNA TGCGCCAGCAGCCAAGAACACGGCAGGGCGGTTGAAGCTTTCTTT.